This T cell receptor beta chain was retrieved from a study of blood T cell repertoires in COVID-19. Study as a whole: Spain, Italy and the United States supplied samples that represented acute and convalescent COVID-19. The analysed material was cDNA or gDNA that came from T cells, B-cell-depleted T cells, or PBMCs.

Methods used by the authors: From reference gene primer amplification, estimates of nucleated cell counts were derived. Sequencing used immunoSEQ multiplex PCR; TCRdb keeps in-frame clones, though not all of them. The DNA gave D and trimming, while V, J and clone size come from that table. The sample consists of roughly 140,000 clones, 84% of them appearing once. The CDR3 sequence is 13 residues long. The V end was cut by 1 base, the J end by 11 bases, with 11 bases between. Germline V lookup: CDR1 SEHNR, CDR2 FQNEAQ (reference sequence). This chain connects TRBV7-9 to TRBJ1-4; D is uncertain. The sample comprised peripheral blood. This receptor was taken from a woman aged 50 to 65 in a cohort sampled during active or convalescent COVID-19. The CDR3 protein is CASSLETSRKLFF. DNA of the CDR3: TGTGCCAGCAGCTTAGAGACCTCGAGGAAACTGTTTTTT.